These 5 T cell receptor beta chains were all obtained from the same sample, sequenced in a study of Ad26.COV2.S vaccination and SARS-CoV-2 variants. Sequencing used immunoSEQ multiplex PCR; TCRdb keeps in-frame clones, though not all of them. The data hold about 440,000 clones, with 90% observed a single time. Specified treatment: about 20 received Ad26.COV2.S at low or high dose, single or two shots; five or six received placebo; per-sample allocation not given. Vaccine and placebo recipients were sampled on day 63 after the first injection. Sequenced material: peripheral blood, taken in a trial of Ad26.COV2.S vaccine versus placebo. These TCRs come from a person aged 18-60 years who received the Ad26.COV2.S COVID-19 vaccine or a placebo.

V usage is TRBV9 and J usage is TRBJ2-1; 8 positions agree with TRBD2. Germline V gene lookup returns CDR1 SGDLS and CDR2 YYNGEE. The V gene end was trimmed by 1 base and the J gene end by 3 bases; junction bases not matched to a gene: 3. The CDR3 sequence is 15 residues long. For the CDR3, the DNA is TGTGCCAGCAGCGTAACCAGCGGGGGCTACAATGAGCAGTTCTTC. This encodes CASSVTSGGYNEQFF.

This chain connects TRBV9 to TRBJ2-2, with a possible D match to TRBD1 (5 bases). The germline gives CDR1 SGDLS, CDR2 YYNGEE. This CDR3 spans 14 amino acids. V shed 0 bases and J shed 3 bases, with 6 bases lying between them. The CDR3 is CASSVAGYTGELFF. In DNA, the CDR3 is TGTGCCAGCAGCGTAGCAGGGTACACCGGGGAGCTGTTTTTT.

This chain connects TRBV4-1 to TRBJ2-7, with D perhaps TRBD2 (6 bases). The V gene's germline CDR1 is MGHRA and CDR2 YSYEKL. CDR3 length: 17 residues. Trimming left V 0 bases short and J 2 bases short, with 17 bases between. Written as DNA, the CDR3 is TGCGCCAGCAGCCAAGATGATGGCGGGGTTTGGGCCTACGAGCAGTACTTC. Its protein is CASSQDDGGVWAYEQYF.

CDR3 residues: CASSQLGTGELFF. The CDR3, as DNA: TGTGCCAGCTCGCAACTAGGCACCGGGGAGCTGTTTTTT. V usage is TRBV18 and J usage is TRBJ2-2; weak D call: TRBD2 (5 bases). The CDR3 runs to 13 residues. Germline CDR1 KGHSH, CDR2 LQKENI. V was cut by 6 bases and J by 4 bases, with 9 bases left in between.

The chain couples TRBV4-3 to TRBJ2-1, with 9 bases matching TRBD2. The CDR3 totals 16 residues. V shed 0 bases, J shed 8 bases, and the junction held 8 bases outside the gene matches. Germline-derived CDR1 and CDR2 are LGHNA and YSLEER. The CDR3 spells CASSQDSAGGIDEQFF. Here the CDR3 DNA reads TGCGCCAGCAGCCAAGATTCCGCGGGAGGGATCGATGAGCAGTTCTTC.